This record covers a single T cell receptor beta chain. Its antigen is unidentified. MiXCR was run by TCRdb on the 5' RACE reads, yielding one entry per CDR3 protein. The table has around 220,000 distinct CDR3 sequences, more than 9% seen once. The sample is drawn from a study of identical twins. Germline loops: CDR1 SGHAT, CDR2 FQNNGV. The CDR3 spans 14 residues. V was pared by 2 bases and J by 1 base, with 6 bases between. Study-wide points: In zero-insertion analyses, partial confounding could arise from invariant MAIT and iNKT cells.

The V gene is TRBV11-2, the J gene TRBJ1-3; unclear D gene. The origin of this receptor is a man aged 50 to 60 in good health. Material: memory T cells sorted from blood. The chain's CDR3 is CASSLSRSGNTIYF. The CDR3 coding sequence is TGTGCCAGCAGCTTATCGAGATCTGGAAACACCATATATTTT.